These T cell receptor beta chains were read from a single sample in a study of blood T cell repertoires in COVID-19. Here immunoSEQ multiplex PCR was the method, and the copy in TCRdb shows in-frame clones only, minus some. In the table there are over 250,000 clones, roughly 90% of which are singletons. The sequencing input was PBMCs or T cells enriched from blood (not recorded which). Receptor source: a man aged 55-75 years who had recovered from COVID-19. Each CDR3 is given with its conserved first and last residue. D genes are given only for firm matches. The size field is filled for only some rows; it gives once, few, many or a size class.

abundance	d_gene	j_gene	v_gene	CDR3aa	CDR3nt
NA	TRBD1	TRBJ2-7	TRBV5-1	CASSLWTGNYEQYF	TGCGCCAGCAGCCTGTGGACAGGGAACTACGAGCAGTACTTC
NA	TRBD2	TRBJ2-1	TRBV28	CASRSRLAGSYNEQFF	TGTGCCAGCCGATCTCGTTTAGCGGGATCCTACAATGAGCAGTTCTTC
NA	TRBD2	TRBJ2-7	TRBV7-2	CASSSSSGLNFYEQYF	TGTGCCAGCAGCTCCTCTAGCGGACTGAATTTCTACGAGCAGTACTTC
NA	TRBD1	TRBJ2-3	TRBV7-2	CASSLWGQSTDTQYF	TGTGCCAGCAGCTTATGGGGACAGAGCACAGATACGCAGTATTTT
NA	TRBD2	TRBJ2-7	TRBV10-3	CAISEGTSGRLYEQYF	TGTGCCATCAGTGAGGGCACTAGCGGGAGGCTCTACGAGCAGTACTTC
NA	NA	TRBJ2-6	TRBV18	CASSPQGAGANVLTF	TGTGCCAGCTCACCACAGGGAGCTGGGGCCAACGTCCTGACTTTC
NA	TRBD1	TRBJ1-3	TRBV6-5	CASRDRVSGNTIYF	TGTGCCAGCAGGGACAGGGTCTCTGGAAACACCATATATTTT
NA	NA	TRBJ2-4	TRBV27	CASSQSSAGGRGGIQYF	TGTGCCAGCAGCCAATCATCAGCCGGGGGAAGGGGCGGCATTCAGTACTTC
NA	NA	TRBJ2-4	TRBV5-1	CASSPGGLNIQYF	TGCGCCAGCAGCCCTGGAGGGCTAAACATTCAGTACTTC
NA	NA	TRBJ1-1	TRBV2	CASSGQENTEAFF	TGTGCCAGCAGTGGACAAGAGAACACTGAAGCTTTCTTT
NA	NA	TRBJ2-7	TRBV5-1	CASSVTPPYTGDYEQYF	TGCGCCAGCAGCGTAACGCCACCCTACACAGGAGACTACGAGCAGTACTTC
NA	NA	TRBJ1-5	TRBV29-1	CSVQRGGNQPQHF	TGCAGCGTTCAAAGGGGGGGAAATCAGCCCCAGCATTTT
NA	NA	TRBJ2-2	TRBV7-2	CASSLGILRDTGELFF	TGTGCCAGCAGCTTAGGGATTTTACGGGACACCGGGGAGCTGTTTTTT
NA	NA	TRBJ2-5	TRBV29-1	CSVEADQETQYF	TGCAGCGTTGAGGCAGACCAAGAGACCCAGTACTTC
NA	TRBD2	TRBJ2-3	TRBV5-5	CASSPSSGNTDTQYF	TGTGCCAGCAGCCCCAGTAGCGGGAACACAGATACGCAGTATTTT
few	TRBD1	TRBJ1-6	TRBV11-3	CASSRTGEGLNSPLHF	TGTGCCAGCAGCCGGACAGGGGAGGGTTTGAATTCACCCCTCCACTTT
NA	TRBD2	TRBJ2-1	TRBV10-1	CASSDRGLAGVYNEQFF	TGCGCCAGCAGTGACAGAGGACTAGCGGGAGTTTACAATGAGCAGTTCTTC
NA	NA	TRBJ2-7	TRBV27	CASSLLFTGSPHEQYF	TGTGCCAGCAGTCTCCTCTTCACCGGGAGTCCCCACGAGCAGTACTTC
NA	TRBD1	TRBJ2-5	TRBV5-6	CASSPEGTGGETQYF	TGTGCCAGCAGCCCGGAGGGTACAGGGGGAGAGACCCAGTACTTC
NA	NA	TRBJ1-6	TRBV9	CASSETSTGVSPLHF	TGTGCCAGCAGCGAAACATCGACGGGGGTGTCACCCCTCCACTTT
NA	TRBD1	TRBJ1-1	TRBV15	CATSRDRGRGTEAFF	TGTGCCACCAGCAGGGACAGGGGAAGAGGCACTGAAGCTTTCTTT
once	TRBD2	TRBJ2-7	TRBV4-1	CASSQVISGRTSSYEQYF	TGCGCCAGCAGCCAAGTAATCAGCGGGAGGACCAGCTCCTACGAGCAGTACTTC
NA	NA	TRBJ2-6	TRBV18	CASSPGGAQGNSGANVLTF	TGTGCCAGCTCACCCGGTGGGGCACAGGGCAACTCTGGGGCCAACGTCCTGACTTTC
NA	NA	TRBJ2-7	TRBV27	CASSLSYPVEQYF	TGTGCCAGCAGTTTAAGTTACCCGGTCGAGCAGTACTTC
NA	TRBD1	TRBJ1-4	TRBV3-1/TRBV3-2	CASSLLASDRGYEKLFF	TGTGCCAGCAGCCTCTTAGCCTCGGACAGGGGTTATGAAAAACTGTTTTTT
NA	NA	TRBJ1-1	TRBV7-6	CASSLGAGVGTEAFF	TGTGCCAGCAGCTTAGGCGCAGGGGTAGGCACTGAAGCTTTCTTT
NA	TRBD1	TRBJ2-5	TRBV2	CASTGTGGVKETQYF	TGTGCCAGCACTGGGACAGGGGGCGTTAAAGAGACCCAGTACTTC
NA	TRBD1	TRBJ2-5	TRBV10-3	CAIKPGQGLETQYF	TGTGCCATCAAGCCGGGACAGGGGTTAGAGACCCAGTACTTC
NA	NA	TRBJ1-5	TRBV19	CASSRGDGQPQHF	TGTGCCAGTAGCCGGGGGGATGGACAGCCCCAGCATTTT
NA	NA	TRBJ1-3	TRBV7-2	CASSLVAGSGNTIYF	TGTGCCAGCAGCTTAGTGGCAGGCTCTGGAAACACCATATATTTT
NA	NA	TRBJ2-1	TRBV20-1	CSAFYNEQFF	TGCAGTGCCTTCTACAATGAGCAGTTCTTC
once	TRBD1	TRBJ2-7	TRBV4-1	CASSQGQGIYEQYF	TGCGCCAGCAGCCAGGGACAGGGGATCTACGAGCAGTACTTC
NA	TRBD1	TRBJ1-1	TRBV2	CASNQGAAVF	TGTGCCAGCAATCAGGGGGCGGCTGTCTTT
NA	TRBD2	TRBJ2-7	TRBV11-3	CASTQTSGRPYEQYF	TGTGCCAGCACCCAGACTAGCGGGAGACCCTACGAGCAGTACTTC
NA	NA	TRBJ1-3	TRBV5-5	CASSQGSGVSGNTIYF	TGTGCCAGCAGCCAAGGCTCAGGGGTCTCTGGAAACACCATATATTTT
NA	TRBD2	TRBJ2-1	TRBV24-1	CATSGISGNSYNEQFF	TGTGCCACCAGTGGGATTAGCGGGAACTCCTACAATGAGCAGTTCTTC
NA	NA	TRBJ2-1	TRBV10-3	CAISSPPGHPSSYNEQFF	TGTGCCATCAGTTCGCCCCCGGGACACCCGAGCTCCTACAATGAGCAGTTCTTC
once	TRBD1	TRBJ1-2	TRBV6-5	CASTTGGGGYGYTF	TGTGCCAGCACGACAGGGGGCGGCGGCTATGGCTACACCTTC
NA	TRBD1	TRBJ1-5	TRBV2	CASSPGTGGFQPQHF	TGTGCCAGCAGCCCCGGGACAGGGGGCTTTCAGCCCCAGCATTTT
NA	TRBD1	TRBJ2-7	TRBV5-1	CASSETGTGQSYEQYF	TGCGCCAGCAGCGAGACCGGGACAGGGCAGTCCTACGAGCAGTACTTC
NA	NA	TRBJ1-5	TRBV5-1	CASRAPQGPQHF	TGCGCCAGCAGAGCGCCCCAGGGGCCCCAGCATTTT
NA	TRBD2	TRBJ2-1	TRBV6-5	CASRWRASGSNEQFF	TGTGCCAGCAGATGGCGGGCTAGCGGGAGCAATGAGCAGTTCTTC
NA	NA	TRBJ2-2	TRBV7-6	CASSLQEGGELFF	TGTGCCAGCAGCTTACAGGAGGGCGGGGAGCTGTTTTTT
NA	NA	TRBJ2-1	TRBV24-1	CATSPLTGNEQFF	TGTGCCACCAGTCCCCTCACAGGCAATGAGCAGTTCTTC
NA	NA	TRBJ1-1	TRBV12-3/TRBV12-4	CASSLAKPEAFF	TGTGCCAGCAGTTTAGCGAAGCCTGAAGCTTTCTTT
NA	NA	TRBJ2-5	TRBV6-2/TRBV6-3	CASSYRNKPGTQYF	TGTGCCAGCAGTTACAGGAACAAACCAGGGACCCAGTACTTC
once	TRBD1	TRBJ2-7	TRBV5-1	CASSVGTAYEQYF	TGCGCCAGCAGCGTCGGGACAGCCTACGAGCAGTACTTC
NA	TRBD1	TRBJ1-5	TRBV5-8	CASSPQGEGNQPQHF	TGTGCCAGCAGCCCACAGGGGGAAGGCAATCAGCCCCAGCATTTT
NA	NA	TRBJ2-1	TRBV5-4	CASSTPAGWGEQFF	TGTGCCAGCAGCACACCGGCGGGGTGGGGTGAGCAGTTCTTC
NA	TRBD2	TRBJ2-1	TRBV14	CASSHRLASYNEQFF	TGTGCCAGCAGCCACCGACTAGCCTCCTACAATGAGCAGTTCTTC
NA	NA	TRBJ1-2	TRBV11-2	CASSLDQAMGYGYTF	TGTGCCAGCAGCTTAGATCAGGCGATGGGCTATGGCTACACCTTC
NA	TRBD1	TRBJ1-2	TRBV6-1	CASSETGGKGYTF	TGTGCCAGCAGTGAGACAGGGGGAAAGGGCTACACCTTC
NA	TRBD1	TRBJ2-1	TRBV11-2	CASSSLDRGNYNEQFF	TGTGCCAGCAGCTCCCTAGACAGGGGAAACTACAATGAGCAGTTCTTC